This is a list of T cell receptor beta chains from one sample in a study of T cells expressing NK-cell markers. Following a re-call of the 5' RACE reads, TCRdb has one entry per CDR3 protein and lacks DNA. Here the sample table reports under 600,000 distinct CDR3 sequences. Sequencing was performed on blood T cells: a sorted CD56 or NKG2C T cell subset, CD4+ or CD8+ T cells, or bulk PBMC T cells (not recorded which). These receptors originate from a woman aged 50 to 60 in good health. Each CDR3 is given with its conserved first and last residue.

>TRBJ2-2|TRBV7-9
CASSPAGGMYTGELFF
>TRBJ2-1|TRBV5-1
CASSLGSYNEQFF
>TRBJ2-4|TRBV12-3/TRBV12-4
CASSWGQGNIQYF
>TRBJ2-2|TRBV10-3
CAMGQGFGELFF
>TRBJ1-5|TRBV19
CASSIPLSEPQHF
>TRBJ1-6|TRBV7-6
CASSSGQGEGPLHF
>TRBJ1-1|TRBV6-6
CASSYLPTGRAEAFF
>TRBJ2-5|TRBV12-3/TRBV12-4
CASSSLVGGARQETQYF
>TRBJ2-2|TRBV6-5
CASTALGLGTGELFF
>TRBJ2-2|TRBV18
CASSPREGPNTGELFF
>TRBJ2-3|TRBV11-3
CASLGTSGAPTDTQYF
>TRBJ2-3|TRBV2
CATTPSRGTQYF
>TRBJ1-4|TRBV12-3/TRBV12-4
CASSIREGEKLFF
>TRBJ2-5|TRBV12-3/TRBV12-4
CASSLGGPETQYF
>TRBJ2-5|TRBV20-1
CSATRGTGLQETQYF
>TRBJ2-3|TRBV12-3/TRBV12-4
CASRQGAQDTQYF
>TRBJ2-5|TRBV4-1
CASRLESQETQYF
>TRBJ2-3|TRBV7-6
CASSGRGDTQYF